Below, one TCR beta chain is given with its context. This sample stems from a study of blood T cell repertoires in COVID-19. At the level of the study: Specimens from acute and convalescent COVID-19 originated in the United States, Italy and Spain. T cells, B-cell-depleted T cells, or PBMCs provided the cDNA or gDNA that served as material.

Recovery among Cohort 3 donors was established by two negative PCRs, clearance, or symptom resolution. The CDR3 covers 21 residues. The V gene's germline CDR1 is SNHLY and CDR2 FYNNEI. Unmatched junction bases numbered 21, after V lost 7 bases and J lost 0 bases. Sequencing was performed with immunoSEQ multiplex PCR; in TCRdb, only in-frame clones are kept and a portion is missing. The repertoire holds approximately 300,000 clones, with over 85% as singletons. The chain uses TRBV2 and TRBJ1-5, with 10 bases lining up with TRBD1. This receptor was taken from a woman aged 25 to 39 who had recovered from COVID-19. The sequenced sample was PBMCs or T cells enriched from blood (not recorded which). In DNA form, the CDR3 reads TGTGCCAGCACTTTCGGTCCTACCGGGACAGGGGACAAGTATAGCAATCAGCCCCAGCATTTT. It encodes CASTFGPTGTGDKYSNQPQHF.